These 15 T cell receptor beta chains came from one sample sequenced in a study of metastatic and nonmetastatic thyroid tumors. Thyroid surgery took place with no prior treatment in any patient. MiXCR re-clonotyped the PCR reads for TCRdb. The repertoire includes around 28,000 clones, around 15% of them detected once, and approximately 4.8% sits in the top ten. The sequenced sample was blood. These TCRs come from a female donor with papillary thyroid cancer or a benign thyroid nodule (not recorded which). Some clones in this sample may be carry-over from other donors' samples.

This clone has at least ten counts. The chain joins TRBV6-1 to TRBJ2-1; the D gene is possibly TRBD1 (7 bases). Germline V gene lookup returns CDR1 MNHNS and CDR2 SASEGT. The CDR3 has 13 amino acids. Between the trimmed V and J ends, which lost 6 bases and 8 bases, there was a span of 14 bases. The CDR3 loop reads CASSHRGGDEQFF. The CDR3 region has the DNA TGTGCCAGCAGCCACAGGGGCGGGGATGAGCAGTTCTTC.

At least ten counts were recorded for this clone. CDR3 nucleotide sequence: TGTGCCAGTAGTAACCGGGGTGCCTACAATGAGCAGTTCTTC. Protein: CASSNRGAYNEQFF. The genes are TRBV19 and TRBJ2-1, with a possible D match to TRBD2 (5 bases). The CDR3 spans 14 residues. V lost 4 bases to trimming and J lost 2 bases, with 9 bases between them. Looked up from germline, CDR1 is LNHDA and CDR2 is SQIVND (reference sequence).

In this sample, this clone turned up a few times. The CDR3 sequence is CASSLNSGNTIYF. In DNA, the CDR3 is TGTGCCAGCAGTTTGAACTCTGGAAACACCATATATTTT. The rearrangement uses TRBV6-4 and TRBJ1-3; D unclear. This CDR3 comprises 13 residues. The germline CDR1 and CDR2 sequences are MRHNA and SNTAGT. Between the trimmed V and J ends, which lost 5 bases and 0 bases, there was a span of 5 bases.

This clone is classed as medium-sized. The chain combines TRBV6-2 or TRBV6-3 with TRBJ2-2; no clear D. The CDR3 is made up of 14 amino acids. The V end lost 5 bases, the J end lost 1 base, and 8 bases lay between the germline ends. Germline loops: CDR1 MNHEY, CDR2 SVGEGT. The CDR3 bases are TGTGCCAGCAGTCGGACGGAGAACACCGGGGAGCTGTTTTTT. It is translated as CASSRTENTGELFF.

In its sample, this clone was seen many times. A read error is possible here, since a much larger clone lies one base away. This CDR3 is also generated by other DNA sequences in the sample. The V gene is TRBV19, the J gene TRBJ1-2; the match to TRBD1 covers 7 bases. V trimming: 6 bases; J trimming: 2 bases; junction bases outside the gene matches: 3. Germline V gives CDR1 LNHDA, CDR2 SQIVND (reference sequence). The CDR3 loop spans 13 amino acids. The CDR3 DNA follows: TGTGCCAGTAGCGTACAGGGGAACTATGGCTACACCTTC. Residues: CASSVQGNYGYTF.

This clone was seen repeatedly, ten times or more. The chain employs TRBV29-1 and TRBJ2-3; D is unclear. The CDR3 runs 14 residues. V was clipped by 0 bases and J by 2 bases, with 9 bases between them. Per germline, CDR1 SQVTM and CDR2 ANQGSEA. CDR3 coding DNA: TGCAGCGTTGAAGATTTGGGGAACACAGATACGCAGTATTTT. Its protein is CSVEDLGNTDTQYF.

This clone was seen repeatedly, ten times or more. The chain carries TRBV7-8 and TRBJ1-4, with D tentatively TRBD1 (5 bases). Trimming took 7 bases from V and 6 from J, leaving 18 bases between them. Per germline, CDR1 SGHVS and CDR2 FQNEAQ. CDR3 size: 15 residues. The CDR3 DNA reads TGTGCCAGCACCTTGAGGGGCCTCTCCTATGAAAAACTGTTTTTT. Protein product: CASTLRGLSYEKLFF.

The CDR3 reads CSARSGQGGGGYTF. CDR3 DNA: TGCAGTGCTAGATCAGGACAGGGAGGGGGTGGCTACACCTTC. The V call is TRBV20-1, the J call TRBJ1-2; TRBD1 agrees at 8 bases. This CDR3 is 14 amino acids long. CDR1 DFQATT and CDR2 SNEGSKA come from the germline V gene (reference sequence). V dropped 2 bases and J dropped 7; count of bases not matched to a gene: 9.

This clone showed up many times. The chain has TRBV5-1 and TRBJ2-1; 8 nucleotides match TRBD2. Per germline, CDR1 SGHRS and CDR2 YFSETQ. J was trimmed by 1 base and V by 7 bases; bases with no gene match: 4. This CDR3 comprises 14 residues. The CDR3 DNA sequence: TGCGCCAGCCGCGGGACTAGTTCCTACAATGAGCAGTTCTTC. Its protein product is CASRGTSSYNEQFF.

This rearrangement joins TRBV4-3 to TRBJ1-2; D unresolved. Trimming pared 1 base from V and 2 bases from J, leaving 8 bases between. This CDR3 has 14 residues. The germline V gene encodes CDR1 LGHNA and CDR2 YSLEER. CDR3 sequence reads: CASSQASSNYGYTF. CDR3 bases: TGCGCCAGCAGCCAAGCCTCCAGCAACTATGGCTACACCTTC.

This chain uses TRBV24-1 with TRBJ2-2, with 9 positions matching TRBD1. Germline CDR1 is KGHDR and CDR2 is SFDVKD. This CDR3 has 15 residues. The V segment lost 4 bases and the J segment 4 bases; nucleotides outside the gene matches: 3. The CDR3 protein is CATSDPTGGTGELFF. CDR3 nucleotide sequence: TGTGCCACCAGTGACCCGACAGGGGGCACCGGGGAGCTGTTTTTT.

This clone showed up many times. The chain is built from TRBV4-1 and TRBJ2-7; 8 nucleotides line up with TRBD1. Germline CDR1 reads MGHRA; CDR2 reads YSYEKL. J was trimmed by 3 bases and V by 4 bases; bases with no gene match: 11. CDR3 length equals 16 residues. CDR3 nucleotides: TGCGCCAGCAGCCCCCACGGCCAGGGGGCCTACTACGAGCAGTACTTC. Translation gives CASSPHGQGAYYEQYF.

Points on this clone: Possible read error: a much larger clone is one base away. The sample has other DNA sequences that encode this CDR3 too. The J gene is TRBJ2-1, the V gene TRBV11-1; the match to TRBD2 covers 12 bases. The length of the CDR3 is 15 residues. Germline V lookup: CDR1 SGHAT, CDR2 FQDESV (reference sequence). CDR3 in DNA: TGTGCCAGCAGCCCTCGACTAGCGGGAGATAATGAGCAGTTTTTC. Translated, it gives CASSPRLAGDNEQFF.

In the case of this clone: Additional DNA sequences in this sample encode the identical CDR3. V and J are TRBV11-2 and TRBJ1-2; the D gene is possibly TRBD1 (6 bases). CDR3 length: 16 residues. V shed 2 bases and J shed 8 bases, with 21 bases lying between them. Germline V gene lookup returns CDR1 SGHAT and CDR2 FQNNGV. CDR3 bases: TGTGCCAGCAGCTTAACCCTCGTCGAACAGGGAGGGGGCTACACCTTC. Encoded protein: CASSLTLVEQGGGYTF.

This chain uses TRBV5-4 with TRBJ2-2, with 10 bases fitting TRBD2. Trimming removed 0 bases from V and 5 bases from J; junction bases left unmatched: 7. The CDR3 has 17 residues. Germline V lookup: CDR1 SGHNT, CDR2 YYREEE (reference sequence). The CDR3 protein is CASSLGSGGLPTGELFF. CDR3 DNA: TGTGCCAGCAGCTTGGGTAGCGGGGGGTTACCTACCGGGGAGCTGTTTTTT. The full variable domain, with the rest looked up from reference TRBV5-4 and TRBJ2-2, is ETGVTQSPTHLIKTRGQQVTLRCSSQSGHNTVSWYQQALGQGPQFIFQYYREEENGRGNFPPRFSGLQFPNYSSELNVNALELDDSALYLCASSLGSGGLPTGELFFGEGSRLTVL.